The rows below give T cell receptor beta chains drawn from one sample of a study of CD8 T cells in Susac syndrome. From the immunoSEQ multiplex PCR reads, TCRdb called clonotypes with MiXCR, one entry per CDR3 protein. The data contain approximately 170,000 distinct CDR3 sequences, around 93% of them singletons. The sample consisted of CD4+ T cells from PBMCs. The receptors originated from a human donor in good health. Both conserved end residues are trimmed from each CDR3. Each record gives: D gene, clone size, J gene, V gene, CDR3 protein. A D gene is named only where the DNA matches it firmly. Size is omitted from some rows. Given values are once, few, many or a class for expanded clones.

>NA|NA|TRBJ2-7|TRBV3-1
ASSPDLGGIPYEQY
>NA|NA|TRBJ1-6|TRBV3-1
ASSQDLAGGSGSPLH
>TRBD1|NA|TRBJ1-5|TRBV10-3
AISGAGTGRQPQH
>NA|NA|TRBJ1-2|TRBV18
ASSPGNRAGYT
>TRBD1|NA|TRBJ1-6|TRBV3-1
ASSHVPGQGVNSPLH
>TRBD1|NA|TRBJ2-7|TRBV2
ASSGGQGTGAEQY
>NA|NA|TRBJ1-2|TRBV29-1
SVHDGYGYT
>NA|few|TRBJ2-7|TRBV7-2
ASSLRRDEQY
>NA|NA|TRBJ2-2|TRBV13
ASSHHDTGELF
>TRBD2|NA|TRBJ2-7|TRBV5-1
ASSLAPLAGGEGEQY
>NA|NA|TRBJ2-7|TRBV6-6
ASMLGTTYEQY
>TRBD1|NA|TRBJ1-4|TRBV7-2
ASSGGPSTNEKLF
>TRBD2|NA|TRBJ2-7|TRBV2
ASRRLAGFSYEQY
>NA|NA|TRBJ2-7|TRBV20-1
SARDAGSLEQY
>NA|NA|TRBJ1-5|TRBV5-1
ASSPGTSNSNQPQH
>NA|NA|TRBJ1-3|TRBV5-4
ASSLGQGTAGNTIY
>NA|NA|TRBJ1-6|TRBV2
ASSPRGVDNSPLH
>TRBD1|NA|TRBJ1-1|TRBV20-1
SAGTGRRPEAF
>TRBD1|once|TRBJ1-1|TRBV2
ASREGQGLSNTEAF
>NA|NA|TRBJ2-7|TRBV30
ASRTAAGYEQY
>TRBD1|once|TRBJ2-1|TRBV5-1
ASSSTGTGIEQF
>NA|NA|TRBJ1-6|TRBV10-2
ASTTNSNSPLH
>TRBD1|NA|TRBJ2-7|TRBV7-3
ASSQGQPSSYEQY
>NA|NA|TRBJ1-2|TRBV12-3/TRBV12-4
ASSPSGYKASNYGYT
>TRBD2|NA|TRBJ2-7|TRBV3-1
ASSPFPGGSHEY
>NA|NA|TRBJ2-1|TRBV30
AWRTAGTSSYNEQF
>NA|NA|TRBJ1-5|TRBV6-5
ASSKGLYSNQPQH
>NA|NA|TRBJ2-6|TRBV7-3
ASSPPGGTGANVLT
>NA|NA|TRBJ2-2|TRBV20-1
SARDPGTANTGELF
>NA|NA|TRBJ1-5|TRBV20-1
SPTRAGDSNQPQH
>TRBD1|once|TRBJ1-2|TRBV3-1
ASSRVTGTGNYGYT
>NA|NA|TRBJ2-1|TRBV7-8
ASLGRSNEQF
>TRBD2|once|TRBJ2-3|TRBV3-1
ASSQPQTSGADTQY